Listed below are T cell receptor beta chains from one sample, sequenced in a study of identical twins. TCRdb called the 5' RACE reads again in MiXCR, with one record for every CDR3 protein. The repertoire holds 1.5 million or so distinct CDR3 sequences, with about 31% as singletons. Sequencing used cord blood. Receptors originate from a newborn girl in good health. The CDR3 runs from the conserved cysteine through the conserved F or W. The order of the fields is CDR3 protein, J gene, V gene.

cdr3_aa: CSARVILDSYEQYF
j_call: TRBJ2-7
v_call: TRBV20-1

cdr3_aa: CASSPGTSFYGYTF
j_call: TRBJ1-2
v_call: TRBV27

cdr3_aa: CASTLEADTQYF
j_call: TRBJ2-3
v_call: TRBV7-9

cdr3_aa: CASSPTRRDRANYGYTF
j_call: TRBJ1-2
v_call: TRBV3-1

cdr3_aa: CASSLEGLAGSPSTDTQYF
j_call: TRBJ2-3
v_call: TRBV13

cdr3_aa: CASRPTQGFYGYTF
j_call: TRBJ1-2
v_call: TRBV28

cdr3_aa: CSARQAGSYEQYF
j_call: TRBJ2-7
v_call: TRBV20-1

cdr3_aa: CASSKDISTDTQYF
j_call: TRBJ2-3
v_call: TRBV2

cdr3_aa: CASSPLGGAAFF
j_call: TRBJ1-1
v_call: TRBV27

cdr3_aa: CTGQGDEKLFF
j_call: TRBJ1-4
v_call: TRBV20-1

cdr3_aa: CASSQSLAGAYNEQFF
j_call: TRBJ2-1
v_call: TRBV16

cdr3_aa: CASSLEAGTVYEQYF
j_call: TRBJ2-7
v_call: TRBV12-3/TRBV12-4

cdr3_aa: CASSPDFTDTQYF
j_call: TRBJ2-3
v_call: TRBV18

cdr3_aa: CASLAINGNEQFF
j_call: TRBJ2-1
v_call: TRBV25-1

cdr3_aa: CASSLYLETYGYTF
j_call: TRBJ1-2
v_call: TRBV12-3/TRBV12-4

cdr3_aa: CSARSTSGEQYF
j_call: TRBJ2-5
v_call: TRBV20-1

cdr3_aa: CASSQYLRYQETQYF
j_call: TRBJ2-5
v_call: TRBV5-6

cdr3_aa: CSARDAIKSYNEQFF
j_call: TRBJ2-1
v_call: TRBV20-1